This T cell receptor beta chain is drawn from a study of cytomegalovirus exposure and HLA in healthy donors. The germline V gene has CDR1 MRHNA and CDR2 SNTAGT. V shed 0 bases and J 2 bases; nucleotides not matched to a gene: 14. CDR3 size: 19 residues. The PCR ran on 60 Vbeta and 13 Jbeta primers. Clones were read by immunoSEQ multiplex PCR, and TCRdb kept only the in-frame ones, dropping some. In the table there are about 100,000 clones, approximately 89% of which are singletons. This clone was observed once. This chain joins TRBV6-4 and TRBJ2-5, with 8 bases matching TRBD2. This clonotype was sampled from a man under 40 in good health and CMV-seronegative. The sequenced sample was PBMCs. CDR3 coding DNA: TGTGCCAGCAGTGACTCCCCCGACGGAAGCGGGGGTCGGCAAGAGACCCAGTACTTC. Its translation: CASSDSPDGSGGRQETQYF.